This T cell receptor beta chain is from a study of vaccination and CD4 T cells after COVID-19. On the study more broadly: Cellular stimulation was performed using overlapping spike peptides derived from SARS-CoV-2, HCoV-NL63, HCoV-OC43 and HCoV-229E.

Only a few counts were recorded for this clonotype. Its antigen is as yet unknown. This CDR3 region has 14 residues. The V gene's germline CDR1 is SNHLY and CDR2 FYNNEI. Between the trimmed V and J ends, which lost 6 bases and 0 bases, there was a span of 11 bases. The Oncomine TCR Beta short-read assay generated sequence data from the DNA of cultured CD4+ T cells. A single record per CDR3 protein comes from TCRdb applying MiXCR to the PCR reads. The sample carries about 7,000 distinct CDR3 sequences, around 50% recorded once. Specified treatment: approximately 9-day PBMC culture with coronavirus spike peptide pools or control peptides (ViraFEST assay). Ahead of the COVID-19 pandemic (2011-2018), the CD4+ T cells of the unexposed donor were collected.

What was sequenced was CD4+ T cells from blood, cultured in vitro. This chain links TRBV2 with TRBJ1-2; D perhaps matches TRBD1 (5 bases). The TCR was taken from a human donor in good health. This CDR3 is CASRRQSTNYGYTF. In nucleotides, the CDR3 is TGTGCCAGCAGACGACAGAGTACTAACTATGGCTACACCTTC.